The clone carrying this T cell receptor beta chain was counted a few times. The target antigen is unknown. This entry belongs to a study of molecular identifiers for immune sequencing clone quantification. General study findings and limits: Reports indicate spiked Jurkat TCR RNA from one cell could be found among around 1 million naive cells.

Germline loops: CDR1 DFQATT, CDR2 SNEGSKA (reference sequence). This CDR3 spans 15 amino acids. Trimming took 0 bases from V and 2 from J; bases not matched to a gene: 7. The authors built bulk TCR libraries by previously described methods with listed TCR primers. TCRdb analysed the PCR reads with MiXCR anew, one entry per CDR3 protein. The table records a few hundred thousand distinct CDR3 sequences, roughly 25% of them present only once. The receptor comes from a human donor in good health. Some libraries in this study had Jurkat cell RNA spiked in. This chain links TRBV20-1 with TRBJ2-7, with TRBD1 matching 7 bases. Sequencing was performed on naive CD8+ T cells from blood, with Jurkat cell RNA spiked in. Subset of the sample: FACS-sorted CD8+CD4-CCR7+CD45RA+ naive T cells. The CDR3 sequence is CSAREYNRGPYEQYF. Written as DNA, the CDR3 is TGCAGTGCTAGAGAATATAACAGGGGTCCCTACGAGCAGTACTTC.